Given below is one T cell receptor beta chain in context. Antigen: not known. This entry is derived from a study of Ad26.COV2.S vaccination and SARS-CoV-2 variants. On the study more broadly: By the intramuscular route, Ad26.COV2.S was given once, or twice 56 days apart.

Study outcomes and limitations: Researchers cautioned that TCR breadth and depth analyses may have underestimated total T cell responses. Measurement of non-spike TCR breadth gave similar results in vaccine and placebo recipients.

Treatment here: roughly 20 received Ad26.COV2.S at low or high dose, single or two shots; roughly 5 received placebo; per-sample allocation not given. The investigators took samples on day 63 after the first vaccine or placebo injection. As its vector, the vaccine had Ad26, which expressed Wuhan-strain SARS-CoV-2 spike. Repertoires were generated with immunoSEQ multiplex PCR, while TCRdb's copy carries only in-frame clones and drops some. The sample lists about 390,000 clones, about 90% seen once, with under 2% in the top ten. The CDR3 is 15 residues long. The ends lost 3 bases at V and 1 base at J; junction bases unmatched: 0. In germline, CDR1 is SEHNR, CDR2 FQNEAQ (reference sequence).

This TCR came from a person between 18 and 65 years old who received the Ad26.COV2.S COVID-19 vaccine or a placebo. Sequences were derived from peripheral blood, sampled in a trial of Ad26.COV2.S vaccine versus placebo. The chain links TRBV7-9 to TRBJ2-3; 11 nucleotides align to TRBD2. The CDR3, as DNA: TGTGCCAGCAGCTTGACTAGCGGGGGCACAGATACGCAGTATTTT. Its translation: CASSLTSGGTDTQYF.